The 30 T cell receptor beta chains below come from one sample, sequenced in a study of blood T cell repertoires in COVID-19. Some clones are missing from TCRdb's copy, which holds only in-frame ones; the method was immunoSEQ multiplex PCR. The sample has fewer than 75,000 clones; 90% to 95% are singletons. Sequenced: peripheral blood. These receptors were taken from a middle-aged man with active COVID-19.

The chain couples TRBV10-2 to TRBJ1-3; no clear D. The V gene lost 8 bases and the J gene lost 0 bases, with 8 bases spanning the gap. In germline, CDR1 is WSHSY, CDR2 SAAADI. This CDR3 is 13 amino acids long. CDR3 in amino acids: CASAAGSGNTIYF. The CDR3 bases are TGCGCCAGCGCTGCGGGCTCTGGAAACACCATATATTTT.

The DNA for the CDR3 is TGTGCCAGCAGCTTAGCGCGGGGTGTCGGTTCACCCCTCCACTTT. This codes for CASSLARGVGSPLHF. The gene calls are TRBV7-2 and TRBJ1-6, with D unresolved. Trimming left V 0 bases short and J 9 bases short, with 12 bases between. The CDR3 loop spans 15 amino acids. Germline values: CDR1 SGHTA, CDR2 FQGNSA.

This clone was observed once. This chain joins TRBV28 and TRBJ1-3, with 8 nucleotides matching TRBD1. Trimming cost V 4 bases and J 4 bases; bases outside gene matches: 9. The CDR3 length is 16 residues. Germline assignment: CDR1 MDHEN and CDR2 SYDVKM. For the CDR3, the DNA is TGTGCCAGCAGTTCGCTAGGGACAGGTGTAGGAAACACCATATATTTT. Amino acid sequence: CASSSLGTGVGNTIYF.

This clone appeared a single time. The gene calls are TRBV2 and TRBJ2-5, with 9 bases aligning to TRBD1. With 5 bases clipped from V and 7 bases from J, the junction kept 5 bases outside the gene matches. The V gene's germline CDR1 is SNHLY and CDR2 FYNNEI. The CDR3 consists of 13 residues. CDR3 nucleotide sequence: TGTGCCAGCAGTTCGGACAGGGGAGGGACCCAGTACTTC. Translating gives CASSSDRGGTQYF.

To note about this clone: One junction end does not reproduce the germline sequence, and a read error may be involved. This chain uses TRBV9 with TRBJ2-5, with 11 positions matching TRBD2. Germline CDR1 SGDLS, CDR2 YYNGEE. The CDR3 spans 15 residues. CDR3 region: CASTVAGGRGETQYF. The CDR3 nucleotides are TGTGCCAGCACCGTAGCGGGAGGGCGGGGGGAGACCCAGTACTTC.

A single count supports this clone. The rearrangement links TRBV11-1 to TRBJ2-5, with D possibly being TRBD2 (6 bases). V lost 5 bases and J 5 bases, leaving 15 bases between the germline ends. The CDR3 runs to 14 residues. The germline V gene encodes CDR1 SGHAT and CDR2 FQDESV (reference sequence). CDR3 loop: CASSPRGLLETQYF. The CDR3 coding sequence is TGTGCCAGCAGCCCACGGGGGTTATTGGAGACCCAGTACTTC.

The gene calls are TRBV7-3 and TRBJ1-2, with 7 bases that match TRBD1. This CDR3 spans 13 amino acids. Germline CDR1 reads SGHTA; CDR2 reads FQGTGA. J lost 6 bases, V lost 2 bases, and 3 bases had no gene match. CDR3 bases: TGTGCCAGCAGCTTACGAGGGGGCGATGGCTACACCTTC. It yields the protein CASSLRGGDGYTF.

The chain uses TRBV27 and TRBJ2-2, with D possibly matching TRBD2 (5 bases). This CDR3 is built from 14 residues. V was shortened by 7 bases and J by 5 bases, with 14 bases between the two germline ends. Looked up from germline, CDR1 is MNHEY and CDR2 is SMNVEV (reference sequence). For the CDR3, the DNA is TGTGCCAGCAAATCAGCGGAAGAGACCGGGGAGCTGTTTTTT. Residues: CASKSAEETGELFF.

The chain employs TRBV28 and TRBJ1-6, with TRBD1 matching over 8 bases. The CDR3 runs to 15 residues. Trimming cost V 8 bases and J 8 bases; bases outside gene matches: 11. Germline CDR1 MDHEN, CDR2 SYDVKM. The CDR3 coding sequence is TGTGCCAGCCGGTCCCAGGACAGGGCGGATTCACCCCTCCACTTT. Amino acids: CASRSQDRADSPLHF.

CDR3 protein: CASSYSSPGELFF. The CDR3 coding sequence is TGTGCCAGCAGTTACTCGAGCCCTGGTGAACTGTTTTTT. This chain joins TRBV6-6 and TRBJ1-4; D gene ambiguous. This CDR3 has 13 residues. V shed 0 bases and J shed 12 bases, with 11 bases lying between them. The germline CDR1 and CDR2 sequences are MNHNY and SVGAGI (reference sequence).

The genes are TRBV5-6 and TRBJ1-5, with TRBD1 identical over 12 bases. CDR1 and CDR2 (germline): SGHDT, YYEEEE. With V trimmed by 5 bases and J by 2 bases, 14 bases remained unmatched. The CDR3 has 19 residues. In DNA, the CDR3 is TGTGCCAGCAGTTACGGGACAGGGGGCCTCGGGTGGGGCAATCAGCCCCAGCATTTT. Amino acids: CASSYGTGGLGWGNQPQHF.

With regard to this clone: Additional DNA sequences in this sample encode the identical CDR3. This rearrangement joins TRBV11-3 to TRBJ2-7; a weak D match, TRBD1 (5 bases). CDR3 size: 14 residues. V dropped 0 bases and J dropped 2 bases, with 8 bases sitting between them. Per germline, CDR1 SGHNT and CDR2 YENEEA. CDR3 coding DNA: TGTGCCAGCAGCTTAGATACAGGAACCTACGAGCAGTACTTC. Protein: CASSLDTGTYEQYF.

This sequence joins TRBV6-2 or TRBV6-3 and TRBJ1-1; D unclear. Between the trimmed V and J ends, which lost 5 bases and 4 bases, there was a span of 11 bases. The germline CDR1 and CDR2 sequences are MNHEY and SVGEGT. The CDR3 is 13 residues long. CDR3 in DNA: TGTGCCAGCAGTCTCGGACTGGGCACTGAAGCTTTCTTT. Encoded protein: CASSLGLGTEAFF.

The chain employs TRBV7-8 and TRBJ2-1; D is possibly TRBD2 (6 bases). Germline lookup yields CDR1 SGHVS and CDR2 FQNEAQ. This CDR3 has 14 amino acids. The germline V and J ends were trimmed by 5 bases and 5 bases, with 13 bases remaining between them. This CDR3 reads CASSRRELDNEQFF. The CDR3 coding sequence is TGTGCCAGCAGCCGCCGGGAGTTGGACAATGAGCAGTTCTTC.

The chain couples TRBV2 to TRBJ2-1, with D perhaps TRBD2 (6 bases). V was pared by 8 bases and J by 4 bases, with 12 bases between. CDR1 SNHLY and CDR2 FYNNEI come from the germline V gene. This CDR3 comprises 13 residues. The CDR3, as DNA: TGTGCCAGCCGCTCCGGGACTTACAATGAGCAGTTCTTC. This gives the protein CASRSGTYNEQFF.

This clone was detected once. CDR3 DNA sequence: TGTGCCAGCAGTTTATTGGGACTAGCGGTCGATACGCAGTATTTT. Protein: CASSLLGLAVDTQYF. The V call is TRBV27, the J call TRBJ2-3; TRBD2 matches 11 bases. The CDR3 spans 15 residues. The germline V gene encodes CDR1 MNHEY and CDR2 SMNVEV (reference sequence). V dropped 1 base and J dropped 6; count of bases not matched to a gene: 3.

The chain links TRBV28 to TRBJ2-7; TRBD2 matches at 12 bases. V trimming: 6 bases; J trimming: 2 bases; junction bases outside the gene matches: 8. This CDR3 region has 16 residues. Germline V gene lookup returns CDR1 MDHEN and CDR2 SYDVKM. Here the CDR3 DNA reads TGTGCCAGCAGCCCCCTCGGACTAGCGGGACCCTACGAGCAGTACTTC. It encodes CASSPLGLAGPYEQYF.

The chain has TRBV2 and TRBJ2-5, with 8 bases fitting TRBD1. The CDR3 totals 15 residues. The germline CDR1 and CDR2 sequences are SNHLY and FYNNEI. J gave up 4 bases and V 6 bases, and 10 bases lay outside the gene matches. The CDR3: CASRKTGATRETQYF. In DNA form, the CDR3 reads TGTGCCAGCAGGAAGACAGGGGCTACGCGAGAGACCCAGTACTTC.

V is TRBV3-1 (or the pseudogene TRBV3-2) and J is TRBJ2-1, with D possibly being TRBD1 (6 bases). The ends were cut back, 4 bases at V and 7 bases at J, with 20 bases in the middle. Germline V CDR1 and CDR2: LGHDT, YNNKEL (reference sequence). This CDR3 spans 16 amino acids. For the CDR3, the DNA is TGTGCCAGCAGCCTACGTATGATCAGGGGAAGAAATGAGCAGTTCTTC. Translation gives CASSLRMIRGRNEQFF.

The gene calls are TRBV18 and TRBJ2-3; weak D call: TRBD1 (6 bases). V was pared by 3 bases and J by 4 bases, with 8 bases between. The CDR3 has 13 residues. CDR1 is KGHSH and CDR2 is LQKENI in the germline V gene. The CDR3 reads CASSPPGADTQYF. The CDR3 DNA follows: TGTGCCAGCTCACCCCCAGGGGCAGATACGCAGTATTTT.

The chain carries TRBV19 and TRBJ1-1, with D hard to call. The V and J ends lost 7 bases and 3 bases respectively, with 15 bases between them. The CDR3 is 14 residues long. CDR1 and CDR2 (germline): LNHDA, SQIVND (reference sequence). The CDR3 bases are TGTGCCAGTAAGCTAAGGTGGGCTCACACTGAAGCTTTCTTT. Protein sequence: CASKLRWAHTEAFF. Looking up the rest from reference TRBV19 and TRBJ1-1 gives the full variable domain: DGGITQSPKYLFRKEGQNVTLSCEQNLNHDAMYWYRQDPGQGLRLIYYSQIVNDFQKGDIAEGYSVSREKKESFPLTVTSAQKNPTAFYLCASKLRWAHTEAFFGQGTRLTVV.

This clone has a handful of counts. This chain connects TRBV19 to TRBJ2-7; D possibly corresponds to TRBD2 (7 bases). V lost 9 bases and J 2 bases, leaving 20 bases between the germline ends. The CDR3 spans 15 residues. Germline-derived CDR1 and CDR2 are LNHDA and SQIVND (reference sequence). CDR3 coding DNA: TGTGCCAGCACCCCTGCGGGGGCAAAAGCCTACGAGCAGTACTTC. Residues: CASTPAGAKAYEQYF.

This chain connects TRBV18 to TRBJ1-5; TRBD1 matches at 9 bases. Per germline, CDR1 KGHSH and CDR2 LQKENI. This CDR3 contains 14 residues. The trim removed 5 bases at V and 1 base at J, leaving 0 bases unmatched. The CDR3 region has the DNA TGTGCCAGCTCAGGACAGGGGAGCAATCAGCCCCAGCATTTT. Translating gives CASSGQGSNQPQHF.

The CDR3 is CASSLAPGGNTGELFF. The CDR3 bases are TGTGCCAGCAGCTTAGCGCCGGGTGGGAACACCGGGGAGCTGTTTTTT. The J gene is TRBJ2-2, the V gene TRBV7-6; D gene ambiguous. CDR1 and CDR2 from the germline V gene are SGHVS and FNYEAQ. With 0 bases removed from V and 1 base from J, the gap between germline ends came to 9 bases. The CDR3 is made up of 16 amino acids.

The gene calls are TRBV9 and TRBJ1-1, with D possibly TRBD1 on 6 matching bases. The germline gives CDR1 SGDLS, CDR2 YYNGEE. The CDR3 length is 14 residues. The V end was cut by 0 bases, the J end by 5 bases, with 11 bases between. CDR3: CASSVGGGGTEAFF. CDR3 DNA sequence: TGTGCCAGCAGCGTAGGGGGAGGGGGTACTGAAGCTTTCTTT.

CDR3 nucleotides: TGTGCCAGCAGCCAAGTTAGGGCAGGGTGGGACGAGCAGTACTTC. This sequence encodes CASSQVRAGWDEQYF. The chain employs TRBV7-9 and TRBJ2-7; D possibly corresponds to TRBD1 (5 bases). Between the trimmed V and J ends, which lost 5 bases and 5 bases, there was a span of 19 bases. Germline CDR1 and CDR2: SEHNR and FQNEAQ (reference sequence). The CDR3 sequence is 15 residues long.

J is TRBJ2-3 and V is TRBV4-2, with D possibly being TRBD1 (5 bases). Trimming left V 2 bases short and J 3 bases short, with 12 bases between. CDR1 LGHNA and CDR2 YNFKEQ come from the germline V gene. CDR3 length equals 15 residues. CDR3 coding DNA: TGTGCCAGCAGCCAACACTCAACAGGTACAGATACGCAGTATTTT. Its protein product is CASSQHSTGTDTQYF.

The chain employs TRBV28 and TRBJ2-7, with TRBD2 matching 16 bases. Looked up from germline, CDR1 is MDHEN and CDR2 is SYDVKM. The J segment lost 3 bases and the V segment lost 2 bases, leaving 10 bases of the junction unmatched. The CDR3 totals 19 residues. CDR3 sequence reads: CASSLILGLAGGEGYEQYF. The CDR3 DNA is TGTGCCAGCAGTTTAATTTTGGGACTAGCGGGAGGGGAGGGCTACGAGCAGTACTTC.

The V gene is TRBV18, the J gene TRBJ1-5; no clear D. The CDR3 is 15 amino acids. The germline V gene has CDR1 KGHSH and CDR2 LQKENI. Trimming shortened V by 3 bases and J by 0 bases, and 9 bases separated the two germline ends. The CDR3 spells CASSPAADSNQPQHF. In DNA, the CDR3 is TGTGCCAGCTCACCCGCGGCAGATAGCAATCAGCCCCAGCATTTT. The complete variable domain, with remaining parts taken from reference TRBV18 and TRBJ1-5, reads NAGVMQNPRHLVRRRGQEARLRCSPMKGHSHVYWYRQLPEEGLKFMVYLQKENIIDESGMPKERFSAEFPKEGPSILRIQQVVRGDSAAYFCASSPAADSNQPQHFGDGTRLSIL.

V and J are TRBV18 and TRBJ2-6, with TRBD1 matching over 9 bases. From germline, CDR1 is KGHSH and CDR2 LQKENI. CDR3 length equals 17 residues. The trim removed 2 bases at V and 2 bases at J, leaving 4 bases unmatched. The CDR3 is CASSPGTGNTGANVLTF. Here the CDR3 DNA reads TGTGCCAGCTCACCAGGGACAGGGAACACTGGGGCCAACGTCCTGACTTTC. Full variable domain (outside the CDR3, taken from reference TRBV18 and TRBJ2-6): NAGVMQNPRHLVRRRGQEARLRCSPMKGHSHVYWYRQLPEEGLKFMVYLQKENIIDESGMPKERFSAEFPKEGPSILRIQQVVRGDSAAYFCASSPGTGNTGANVLTFGAGSRLTVL.